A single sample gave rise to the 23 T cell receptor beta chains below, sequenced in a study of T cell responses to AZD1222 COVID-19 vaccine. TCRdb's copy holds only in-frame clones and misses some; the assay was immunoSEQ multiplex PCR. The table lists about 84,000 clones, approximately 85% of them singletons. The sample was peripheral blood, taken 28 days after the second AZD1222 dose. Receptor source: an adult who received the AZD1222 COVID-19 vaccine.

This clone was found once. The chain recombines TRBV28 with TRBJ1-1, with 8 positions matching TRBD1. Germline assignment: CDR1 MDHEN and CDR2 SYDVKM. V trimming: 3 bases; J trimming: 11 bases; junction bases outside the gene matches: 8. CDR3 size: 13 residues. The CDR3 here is CASSFGQGALAFF. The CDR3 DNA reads TGTGCCAGCAGTTTCGGGCAGGGGGCCTTGGCTTTCTTT.

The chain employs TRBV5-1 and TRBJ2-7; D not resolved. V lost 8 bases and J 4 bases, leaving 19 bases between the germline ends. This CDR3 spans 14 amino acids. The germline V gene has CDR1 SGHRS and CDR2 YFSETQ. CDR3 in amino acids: CASHLSPMHYEQYF. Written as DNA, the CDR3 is TGCGCCAGTCATCTTTCGCCCATGCATTACGAGCAGTACTTC.

The CDR3 here is CASSIPPPAGVITGELFF. The CDR3 nucleotides are TGTGCCAGTAGTATTCCCCCCCCAGCGGGAGTAATTACCGGGGAGCTGTTTTTT. The V gene is TRBV19, the J gene TRBJ2-2, with 8 bases that match TRBD2. The CDR3 contains 18 residues. Germline-derived CDR1 and CDR2 are LNHDA and SQIVND (reference sequence). V shed 3 bases and J 5 bases; nucleotides not matched to a gene: 14.

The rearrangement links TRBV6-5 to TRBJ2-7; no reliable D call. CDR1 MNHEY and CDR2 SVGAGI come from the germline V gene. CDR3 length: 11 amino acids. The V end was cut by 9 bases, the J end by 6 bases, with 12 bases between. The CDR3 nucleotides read TGTGCCAGTATGCGAATGAGCGAGCAGTACTTC. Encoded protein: CASMRMSEQYF.

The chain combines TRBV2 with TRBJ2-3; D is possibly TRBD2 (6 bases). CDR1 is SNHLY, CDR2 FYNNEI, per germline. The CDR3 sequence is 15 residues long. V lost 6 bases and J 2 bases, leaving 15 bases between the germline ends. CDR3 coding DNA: TGTGCCAGCAGGGGGGAGGCAGTCGCCACAGATACGCAGTATTTT. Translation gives CASRGEAVATDTQYF.

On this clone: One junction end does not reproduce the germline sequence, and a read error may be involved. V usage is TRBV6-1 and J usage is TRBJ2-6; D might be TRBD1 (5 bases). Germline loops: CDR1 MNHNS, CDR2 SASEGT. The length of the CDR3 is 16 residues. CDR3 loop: CASSEQGLSAANVLTF. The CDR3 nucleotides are TGTGCCAGCAGTGAACAGGGTCTTTCTGCGGCCAACGTCCTGACTTTC.

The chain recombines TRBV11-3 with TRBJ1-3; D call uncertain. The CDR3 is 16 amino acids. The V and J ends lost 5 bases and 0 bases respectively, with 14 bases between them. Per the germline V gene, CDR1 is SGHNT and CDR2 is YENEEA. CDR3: CASSPRAATSGNTIYF. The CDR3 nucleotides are TGTGCCAGCAGCCCGCGGGCCGCCACCTCTGGAAACACCATATATTTT.

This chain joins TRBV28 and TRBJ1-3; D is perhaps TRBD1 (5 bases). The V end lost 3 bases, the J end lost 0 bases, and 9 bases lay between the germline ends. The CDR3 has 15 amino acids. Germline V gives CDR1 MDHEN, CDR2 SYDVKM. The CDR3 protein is CASSFGHRSGNTIYF. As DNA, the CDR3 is TGTGCCAGCAGTTTCGGACACCGCTCTGGAAACACCATATATTTT.

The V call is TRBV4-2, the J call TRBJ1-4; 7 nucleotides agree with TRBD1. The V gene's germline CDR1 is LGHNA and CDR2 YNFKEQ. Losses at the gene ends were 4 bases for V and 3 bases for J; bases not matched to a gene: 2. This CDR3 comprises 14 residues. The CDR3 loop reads CASSPGQPNEKLFF. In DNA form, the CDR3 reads TGTGCCAGCAGCCCGGGACAGCCTAATGAAAAACTGTTTTTT.

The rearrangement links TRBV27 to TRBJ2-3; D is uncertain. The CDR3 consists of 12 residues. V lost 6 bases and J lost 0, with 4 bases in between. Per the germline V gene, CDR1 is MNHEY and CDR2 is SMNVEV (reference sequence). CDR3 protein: CASRISTDTQYF. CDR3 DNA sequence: TGTGCCAGCAGAATAAGCACAGATACGCAGTATTTT.

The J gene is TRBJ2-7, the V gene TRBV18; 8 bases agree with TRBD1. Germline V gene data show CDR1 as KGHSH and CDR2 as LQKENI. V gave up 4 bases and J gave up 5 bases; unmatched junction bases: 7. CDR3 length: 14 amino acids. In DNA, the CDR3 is TGTGCCAGCTCACGTCAACAGGGGGGCCACGAGCAGTACTTC. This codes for CASSRQQGGHEQYF.

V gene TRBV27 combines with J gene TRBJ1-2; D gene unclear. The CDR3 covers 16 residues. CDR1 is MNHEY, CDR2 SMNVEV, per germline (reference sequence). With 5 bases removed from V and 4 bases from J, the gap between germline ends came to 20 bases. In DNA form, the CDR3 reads TGTGCCAGCAGTCATCGGGCAGACTTTGAAATCTATGGCTACACCTTC. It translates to CASSHRADFEIYGYTF.

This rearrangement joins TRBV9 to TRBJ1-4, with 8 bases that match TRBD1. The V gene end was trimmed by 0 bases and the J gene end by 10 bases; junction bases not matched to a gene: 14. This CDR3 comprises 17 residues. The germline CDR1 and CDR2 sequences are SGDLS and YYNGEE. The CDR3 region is CASSVGGSWGTGGKLFF. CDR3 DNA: TGTGCCAGCAGCGTAGGTGGTTCGTGGGGGACAGGTGGAAAACTGTTTTTT.

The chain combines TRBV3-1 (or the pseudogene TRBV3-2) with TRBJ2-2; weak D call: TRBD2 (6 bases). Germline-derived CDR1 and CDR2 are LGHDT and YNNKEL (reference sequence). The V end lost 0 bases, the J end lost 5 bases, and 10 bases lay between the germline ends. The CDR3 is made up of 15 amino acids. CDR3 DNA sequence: TGTGCCAGCAGCCAAGATGGCGGGGCAACCGGGGAGCTGTTTTTT. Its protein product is CASSQDGGATGELFF.

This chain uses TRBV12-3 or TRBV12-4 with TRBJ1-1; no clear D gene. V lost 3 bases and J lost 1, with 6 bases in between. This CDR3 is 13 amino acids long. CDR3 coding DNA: TGTGCCAGCAGTTTGGCAGGGAACACTGAAGCTTTCTTT. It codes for CASSLAGNTEAFF.

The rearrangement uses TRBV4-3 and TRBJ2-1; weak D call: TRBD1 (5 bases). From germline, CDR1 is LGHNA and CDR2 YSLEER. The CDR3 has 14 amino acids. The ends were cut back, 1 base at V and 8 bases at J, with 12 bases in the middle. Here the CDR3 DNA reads TGCGCCAGCAGCCAAGTAGCAGGGTATCATGAGCAGTTCTTC. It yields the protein CASSQVAGYHEQFF.

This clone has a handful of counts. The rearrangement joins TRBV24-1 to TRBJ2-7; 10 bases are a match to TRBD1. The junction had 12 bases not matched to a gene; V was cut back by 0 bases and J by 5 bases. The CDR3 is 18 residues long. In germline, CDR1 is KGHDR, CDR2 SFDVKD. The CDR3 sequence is CATSDLKTGGTRVHEQYV. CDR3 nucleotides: TGTGCCACCAGTGATTTGAAGACAGGGGGCACCCGGGTCCACGAGCAGTACGTC.

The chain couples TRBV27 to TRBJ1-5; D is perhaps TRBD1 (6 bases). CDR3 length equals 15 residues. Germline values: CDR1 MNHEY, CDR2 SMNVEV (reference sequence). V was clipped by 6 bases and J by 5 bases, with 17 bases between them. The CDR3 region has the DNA TGTGCCAGCAGCCCAAGGCCCGGGGGCGATCAGCCCCAGCATTTT. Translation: CASSPRPGGDQPQHF.

CDR3 DNA: TGTGCCAGCAGCATAAGACCCTCGTGGGTAAGGCTAGATACGCAGTATTTT. Amino acids: CASSIRPSWVRLDTQYF. The chain couples TRBV13 to TRBJ2-3, with no clear D. This CDR3 spans 17 amino acids. Per the germline V gene, CDR1 is PRHDT and CDR2 is FYEKMQ (reference sequence). V was cut by 5 bases and J by 5 bases, with 23 bases left in between.

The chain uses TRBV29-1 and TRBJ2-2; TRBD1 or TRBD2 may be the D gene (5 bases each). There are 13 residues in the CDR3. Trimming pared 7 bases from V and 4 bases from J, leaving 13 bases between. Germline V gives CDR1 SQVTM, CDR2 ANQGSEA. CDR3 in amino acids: CSGDGKGTGELFF. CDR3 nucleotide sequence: TGCAGCGGGGACGGGAAGGGCACCGGGGAGCTGTTTTTT.

The CDR3 here is CASSSPPSSYEQYV. The CDR3 bases are TGTGCCAGCAGTTCTCCGCCTAGCTCCTACGAGCAGTACGTC. The chain recombines TRBV28 with TRBJ2-7; D remains ambiguous. Germline V gene sequence: CDR1 MDHEN, CDR2 SYDVKM. Deletions cut 4 bases from V and 0 bases from J, with 10 bases between. The CDR3 length is 14 residues.

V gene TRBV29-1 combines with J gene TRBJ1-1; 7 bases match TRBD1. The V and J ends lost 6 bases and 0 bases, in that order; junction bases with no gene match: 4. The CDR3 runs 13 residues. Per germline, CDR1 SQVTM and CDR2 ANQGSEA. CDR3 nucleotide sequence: TGCAGCGTCCAGGGACAGCTGAACACTGAAGCTTTCTTT. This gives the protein CSVQGQLNTEAFF.

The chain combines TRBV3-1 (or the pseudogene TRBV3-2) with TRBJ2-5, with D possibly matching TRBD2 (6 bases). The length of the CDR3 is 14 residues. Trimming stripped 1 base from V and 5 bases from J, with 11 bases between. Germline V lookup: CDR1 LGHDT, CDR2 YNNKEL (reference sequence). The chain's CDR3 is CASSQAGEAETQYF. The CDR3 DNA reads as TGTGCCAGCAGCCAAGCTGGGGAGGCGGAGACCCAGTACTTC.